This TCR beta chain was observed in a study of cytomegalovirus exposure and HLA in healthy donors. The primer mix had 60 Vbeta and 13 Jbeta primers. Data came from immunoSEQ multiplex PCR; TCRdb stores just in-frame clones and leaves some out. The sample lists about 180,000 clones; over 70% were seen once. Whole-study results and caveats: Some segments of the V type, notably TRBV6-2 and TRBV6-3, were excluded as indistinguishable.

This CDR3 comprises 17 residues. Germline CDR1 and CDR2: SGHVS and FQNEAQ. The J segment lost 0 bases and the V segment lost 8 bases, leaving 15 bases of the junction unmatched. This clone was picked up one time. Its target is unknown. Input material: PBMCs. This rearrangement joins TRBV7-8 to TRBJ1-1; 7 bases are shared with TRBD1. The TCR comes from a woman in her 30s in good health and CMV-seropositive. The CDR3 DNA reads as TGTGCCAGCGATTGGCGTTTAACAGGGGTTATGAACACTGAAGCTTTCTTT. The encoded protein is CASDWRLTGVMNTEAFF.